This TCR beta chain was sequenced in a study of metastatic and nonmetastatic thyroid tumors. Whole-study context: Peripheral blood and tumor or nodule samples from malignant and benign thyroid patients were compared. Study-wide points: Reportedly, malignant thyroid tumors had significantly higher TCR beta diversity than benign nodules, in blood and tumor.

TCRdb reanalyzed the PCR reads with MiXCR. The table has roughly 39,000 clones, roughly 45% seen once. Until they underwent thyroid surgery, no patient had received any treatment. On this clone itself: Its antigen remains unidentified.

The sample comprised tumor tissue. This TCR was sampled from a male donor with papillary thyroid cancer or a benign thyroid nodule (not recorded which). Some clones in this sample may be carry-over from other donors' samples.

Written as DNA, the CDR3 is TGCAGTGCTAGAGTTCCGTTGGACAGGGGGCACTACGAGCAGTACTTC. It translates to CSARVPLDRGHYEQYF. This sequence joins TRBV20-1 and TRBJ2-7, with 11 bases that match TRBD1. The CDR3 contains 16 residues. The germline gives CDR1 DFQATT, CDR2 SNEGSKA (reference sequence). V shed 1 base, J shed 3 bases, and the junction held 8 bases outside the gene matches.